The entry that follows covers one T cell receptor beta chain sequence. The sample is drawn from a study of T cell repertoires in ileal Crohn's disease. The CDR3 has 13 amino acids. V shed 7 bases, J shed 3 bases, and the junction held 3 bases outside the gene matches. Germline-derived CDR1 and CDR2 are MNHNY and SVGAGI (reference sequence). Method: immunoSEQ multiplex PCR; TCRdb's copy keeps in-frame clones and lacks some. This table holds around 2,400 clones, about 70% found once. Specimen: ileal tissue. This TCR was recovered from an adult with Crohn's disease. V gene TRBV6-6 combines with J gene TRBJ2-5; TRBD2 matches 9 bases. In DNA form, the CDR3 reads TGTGCCAGCATAGCTAGCGGGGAAGAGACCCAGTACTTC. Amino acid sequence: CASIASGEETQYF.